This T cell receptor (beta chain) was documented in a study of T cells in Graves' hyperthyroidism and ophthalmopathy. In germline, CDR1 is SGHVS, CDR2 FNYEAQ. V gave up 1 base and J gave up 5 bases; unmatched junction bases: 9. This CDR3 region has 17 residues. Study findings and constraints: Among thyroid clonotypes expanded above 0.001, most also appeared in blood.

Uncontrolled infection, other autoimmune disease, pregnancy or lactation barred patients from enrollment. The PBMCs studied were ones that came from 10 ml fresh peripheral blood. Amplified TCR beta CDR3 regions came from RNA transcripts. The HTBI set primed first-round TCR CDR3 RT-PCR. TCRdb re-called the multiplex PCR reads through MiXCR, storing one row per CDR3 protein. This sample has about 600,000 distinct CDR3 sequences, with about 16% found just once. This clonotype was detected ten times or more. What it recognizes is unknown. The receptor's source is a woman between 40 and 50 years old with Graves' ophthalmopathy. Specimen: blood. The chain employs TRBV7-6 and TRBJ2-5; 11 bases are a match to TRBD2. The chain's CDR3 is CASSLVGTSGLQETQYF. The CDR3 DNA reads as TGTGCCAGCAGCTTAGTGGGGACTAGCGGATTACAGGAGACCCAGTACTTC.